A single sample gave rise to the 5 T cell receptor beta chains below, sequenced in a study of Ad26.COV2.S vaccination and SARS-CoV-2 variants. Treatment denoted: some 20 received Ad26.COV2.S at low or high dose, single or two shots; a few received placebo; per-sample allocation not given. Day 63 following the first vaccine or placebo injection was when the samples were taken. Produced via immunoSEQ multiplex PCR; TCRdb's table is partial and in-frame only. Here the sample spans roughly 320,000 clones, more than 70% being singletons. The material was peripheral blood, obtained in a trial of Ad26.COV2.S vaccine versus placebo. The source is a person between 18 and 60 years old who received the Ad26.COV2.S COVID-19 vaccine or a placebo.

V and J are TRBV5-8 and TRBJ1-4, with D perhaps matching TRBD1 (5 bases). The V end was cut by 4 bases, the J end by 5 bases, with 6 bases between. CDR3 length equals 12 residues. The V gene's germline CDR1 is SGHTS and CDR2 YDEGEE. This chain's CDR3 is CASSGGNEKLFF. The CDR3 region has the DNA TGTGCCAGCAGCGGGGGGAATGAAAAACTGTTTTTT.

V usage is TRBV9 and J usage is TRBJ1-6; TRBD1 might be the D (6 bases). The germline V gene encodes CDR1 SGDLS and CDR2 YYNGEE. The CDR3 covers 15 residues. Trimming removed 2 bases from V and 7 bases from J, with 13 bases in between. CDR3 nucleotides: TGTGCCAGCAGCGTCGAGGGGGTGGCAAATTCACCCCTCCACTTT. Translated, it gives CASSVEGVANSPLHF.

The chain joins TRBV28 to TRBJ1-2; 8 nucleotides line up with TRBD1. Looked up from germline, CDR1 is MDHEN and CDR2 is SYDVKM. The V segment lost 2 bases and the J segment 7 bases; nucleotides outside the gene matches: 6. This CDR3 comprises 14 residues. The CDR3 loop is CASSLAGGGGGYTF. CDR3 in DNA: TGTGCCAGCAGTTTAGCAGGGGGCGGCGGTGGCTACACCTTC.

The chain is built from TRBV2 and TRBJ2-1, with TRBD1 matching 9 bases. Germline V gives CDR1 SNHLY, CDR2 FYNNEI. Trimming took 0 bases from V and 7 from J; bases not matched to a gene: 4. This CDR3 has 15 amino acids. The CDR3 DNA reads TGTGCCAGCAGTGAAGCACAGGGGGCGTGGAATGAGCAGTTCTTC. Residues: CASSEAQGAWNEQFF. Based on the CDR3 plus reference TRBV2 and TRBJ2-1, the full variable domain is EPEVTQTPSHQVTQMGQEVILRCVPISNHLYFYWYRQILGQKVEFLVSFYNNEISEKSEIFDDQFSVERPDGSNFTLKIRSTKLEDSAMYFCASSEAQGAWNEQFFGPGTRLTVL.

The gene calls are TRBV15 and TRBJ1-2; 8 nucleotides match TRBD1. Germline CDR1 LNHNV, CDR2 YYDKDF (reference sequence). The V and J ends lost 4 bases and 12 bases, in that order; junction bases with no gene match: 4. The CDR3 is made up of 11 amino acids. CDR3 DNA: TGTGCCACCAGCAACGACAGGGGTCACACCTTC. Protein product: CATSNDRGHTF. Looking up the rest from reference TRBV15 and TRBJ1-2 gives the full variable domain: DAMVIQNPRYQVTQFGKPVTLSCSQTLNHNVMYWYQQKSSQAPKLLFHYYDKDFNNEADTPDNFQSRRPNTSFCFLDIRSPGLGDTAMYLCATSNDRGHTFGSGTRLTVV.